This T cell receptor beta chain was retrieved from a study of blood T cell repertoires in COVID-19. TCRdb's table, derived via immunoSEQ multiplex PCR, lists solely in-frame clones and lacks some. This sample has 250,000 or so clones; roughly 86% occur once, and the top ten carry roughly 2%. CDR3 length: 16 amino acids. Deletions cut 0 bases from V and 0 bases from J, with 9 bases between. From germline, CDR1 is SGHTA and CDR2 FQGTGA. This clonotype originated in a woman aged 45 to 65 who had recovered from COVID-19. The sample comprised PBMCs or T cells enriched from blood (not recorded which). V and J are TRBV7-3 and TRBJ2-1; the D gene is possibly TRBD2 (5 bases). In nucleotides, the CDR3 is TGTGCCAGCAGCTTAACTCCGGGGAGCTCCTACAATGAGCAGTTCTTC. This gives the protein CASSLTPGSSYNEQFF.